The TCR beta chain described here comes from a study of blood T cell repertoires in COVID-19. The overall study: Material from acute and convalescent COVID-19 was sourced from the United States, Italy and Spain.

The CDR3 covers 12 residues. CDR1 is SGHNT, CDR2 YYREEE, per germline (reference sequence). V was trimmed by 0 bases and J by 7 bases, leaving 7 bases between them. A Seattle source enrolled patients during active infection and followed them longitudinally. Original analysis: From reference gene primer amplification, estimates of nucleated cell counts were derived. The method was immunoSEQ multiplex PCR; TCRdb's version includes in-frame clones alone and lacks a portion of them. The V and J calls and clone size come from that table; D and trimming were worked out from the DNA. The table lists around 29,000 clones, approximately 83% of them singletons.

This sequence originates from a woman of 80 years or more with COVID-19, enrolled during active disease. The gene calls are TRBV5-4 and TRBJ1-1, with no clear D. The sample taken for sequencing was peripheral blood. The CDR3, as DNA: TGTGCCAGCAGCTTGGCGGAGGGTGAAGCTTTCTTT. This sequence encodes CASSLAEGEAFF.